The 28 T cell receptor beta chains reported below all come from one sample, sequenced in a study of T cell responses to AZD1222 COVID-19 vaccine. Profiling relied on immunoSEQ multiplex PCR, and the TCRdb table lists in-frame clones only, not all of them. Among 80,000 or so clones listed, 87% were seen once. This sample comprised peripheral blood, obtained on day 0 of AZD1222 vaccination. Receptors originate from an adult in good health.

Points on this clone: This sample also contains other DNA sequences that code for the same CDR3. CDR3 nucleotide sequence: TGTGCCAGCAGCCAAGTGACCAATAGCAATCAGCCCCAGCATTTT. Encoded protein: CASSQVTNSNQPQHF. V is TRBV4-2 and J is TRBJ1-5; D remains ambiguous. V gave up 1 base and J gave up 0 bases, with 7 bases separating them. Germline V lookup: CDR1 LGHNA, CDR2 YNFKEQ. The CDR3 extends over 15 amino acids.

The chain is built from TRBV27 and TRBJ2-3; TRBD2 matches 7 bases. This CDR3 is built from 14 residues. J gave up 5 bases and V 4 bases, and 6 bases lay outside the gene matches. The germline V gene encodes CDR1 MNHEY and CDR2 SMNVEV (reference sequence). The CDR3 region has the DNA TGTGCCAGCAGTTGGACTAGTGGGGGAGATACGCAGTATTTT. It is translated as CASSWTSGGDTQYF.

This clone appeared a single time. The V call is TRBV19, the J call TRBJ2-1, with TRBD2 identical over 9 bases. The CDR3 consists of 15 residues. Germline V gene data show CDR1 as LNHDA and CDR2 as SQIVND (reference sequence). V lost 3 bases, J lost 3 bases, and 3 bases stayed unmatched. The CDR3 protein is CASSIDSGGYNEQFF. The CDR3 nucleotides are TGTGCCAGTAGTATCGATAGCGGGGGCTACAATGAGCAGTTCTTC.

The J gene is TRBJ1-2, the V gene TRBV5-1, with TRBD1 matching over 8 bases. Trimming removed 0 bases from V and 6 bases from J; junction bases left unmatched: 13. The CDR3 has 17 amino acids. Germline CDR1 reads SGHRS; CDR2 reads YFSETQ. The CDR3 nucleotides read TGCGCCAGCAGCTTGGAGGGGACAGGTACCAGGTCGGATGGCTACACCTTC. Translation gives CASSLEGTGTRSDGYTF.

The chain uses TRBV7-2 and TRBJ1-1; D gene ambiguous. The CDR3 extends over 16 amino acids. V lost 1 base to trimming and J lost 0 bases, with 12 bases between them. In germline, CDR1 is SGHTA, CDR2 FQGNSA. CDR3 region: CASSLEPPGMNTEAFF. In DNA, the CDR3 is TGTGCCAGCAGCTTAGAACCCCCCGGAATGAACACTGAAGCTTTCTTT.

The gene calls are TRBV4-1 and TRBJ2-7, with TRBD1 matching 9 bases. In germline, CDR1 is MGHRA, CDR2 YSYEKL. The CDR3 runs to 18 residues. V was pared by 2 bases and J by 2 bases, with 13 bases of the junction left unmatched. The CDR3 spells CASSQPPNRQGGTYEQYF. The CDR3 coding sequence is TGCGCCAGCAGCCAACCCCCGAACCGACAGGGGGGTACCTACGAGCAGTACTTC.

The chain is built from TRBV5-5 and TRBJ2-2; 7 bases are shared with TRBD2. V lost 1 base to trimming and J lost 7 bases; unmatched junction nucleotides: 19. The CDR3 consists of 19 residues. Per the germline V gene, CDR1 is SGHKS and CDR2 is YYEKEE (reference sequence). Here the CDR3 DNA reads TGTGCCAGCAGCTTGCTTCCCAGTATGGCCGGGAGGAACGGCGGGGAGCTGTTTTTT. Translation: CASSLLPSMAGRNGGELFF.

The chain combines TRBV5-1 with TRBJ1-2, with a possible D match to TRBD1 (5 bases). This CDR3 has 13 amino acids. The germline V gene has CDR1 SGHRS and CDR2 YFSETQ. V dropped 4 bases and J dropped 8 bases, with 15 bases sitting between them. The CDR3 bases are TGCGCCAGCAGCCTACCCGGGGGGGGAGGCTACACCTTC. Translating it yields CASSLPGGGGYTF.

This chain joins TRBV6-4 and TRBJ2-2; D gene ambiguous. Trimming stripped 0 bases from V and 0 bases from J, with 8 bases between. The germline gives CDR1 MRHNA, CDR2 SNTAGT. The CDR3 has 16 amino acids. Here the CDR3 DNA reads TGTGCCAGCAGTGACTCGGGTTCCTCGAACACCGGGGAGCTGTTTTTT. Translating gives CASSDSGSSNTGELFF.

The chain carries TRBV10-1 and TRBJ1-3; no clear D. The CDR3 is 15 residues long. The V end lost 2 bases, the J end lost 0 bases, and 8 bases lay between the germline ends. Germline V gene lookup returns CDR1 WNHNN and CDR2 SYGVQD (reference sequence). For the CDR3, the DNA is TGCGCCAGCAGTGAGGGCAGGTACTCTGGAAACACCATATATTTT. As protein: CASSEGRYSGNTIYF.

The chain employs TRBV14 and TRBJ2-5, with D possibly being TRBD1 (6 bases). The CDR3 sequence is 15 residues long. V dropped 2 bases and J dropped 3 bases, with 13 bases sitting between them. The germline gives CDR1 SGHDN, CDR2 FVKESK. CDR3 sequence (DNA): TGTGCCAGCAGCCAAAGGTCCACAGGGAAAGAGACCCAGTACTTC. It encodes CASSQRSTGKETQYF.

V gene TRBV19 combines with J gene TRBJ2-1; 8 positions match TRBD1. V lost 7 bases, J lost 1 base, and 3 bases stayed unmatched. This CDR3 comprises 14 residues. Looked up from germline, CDR1 is LNHDA and CDR2 is SQIVND (reference sequence). DNA for the CDR3: TGTGCCAGTACCGGGACAGGTTCCTACAATGAGCAGTTCTTC. This sequence encodes CASTGTGSYNEQFF.

This chain connects TRBV27 to TRBJ2-3, with TRBD1 identical over 9 bases. Looked up from germline, CDR1 is MNHEY and CDR2 is SMNVEV (reference sequence). The CDR3 length is 15 residues. J gave up 5 bases and V 8 bases, and 11 bases lay outside the gene matches. The CDR3 protein is CASGRNRGHEDTQYF. The CDR3 nucleotides read TGTGCCAGCGGAAGGAACAGGGGGCATGAAGATACGCAGTATTTT.

The chain is built from TRBV3-1 (or the pseudogene TRBV3-2) and TRBJ2-5; D might be TRBD2 (6 bases). Looked up from germline, CDR1 is LGHDT and CDR2 is YNNKEL (reference sequence). V shed 0 bases and J shed 5 bases, with 13 bases lying between them. The CDR3 extends over 15 amino acids. CDR3 sequence reads: CASSQDRGIGETQYF. CDR3 in DNA: TGTGCCAGCAGCCAAGATCGGGGGATAGGGGAGACCCAGTACTTC.

The J gene is TRBJ1-1, the V gene TRBV19; TRBD1 matches 9 bases. Germline assignment: CDR1 LNHDA and CDR2 SQIVND (reference sequence). This CDR3 is 13 amino acids long. V trimming: 4 bases; J trimming: 5 bases; junction bases outside the gene matches: 2. This CDR3 reads CASSTGQGTEAFF. The DNA of the CDR3 is TGTGCCAGTAGTACCGGACAGGGGACTGAAGCTTTCTTT.

V is TRBV3-1 (or the pseudogene TRBV3-2) and J is TRBJ1-2; D perhaps matches TRBD1 (6 bases). Germline V CDR1 and CDR2: LGHDT, YNNKEL (reference sequence). Trimming removed 7 bases from V and 4 bases from J, with 13 bases in between. The CDR3 has 13 residues. The CDR3 DNA follows: TGTGCCAGCAACCTACAGGGAAGCTATGGCTACACCTTC. This gives the protein CASNLQGSYGYTF.

The chain employs TRBV7-6 and TRBJ2-1; TRBD2 agrees at 8 bases. The V gene end was trimmed by 4 bases and the J gene end by 4 bases; junction bases not matched to a gene: 9. This CDR3 is 16 amino acids long. In germline, CDR1 is SGHVS, CDR2 FNYEAQ. The CDR3 DNA reads as TGTGCCAGCAGCTCATCCGGGACTAGTAATTACAATGAGCAGTTCTTC. It specifies CASSSSGTSNYNEQFF. Combining the CDR3 with reference TRBV7-6 and TRBJ2-1 gives the whole variable domain GAGVSQSPRYKVTKRGQDVALRCDPISGHVSLYWYRQALGQGPEFLTYFNYEAQQDKSGLPNDRFSAERPEGSISTLTIQRTEQRDSAMYRCASSSSGTSNYNEQFFGPGTRLTVL.

The genes are TRBV30 and TRBJ2-7; a possible D gene is TRBD1 (6 bases). V was pared by 8 bases and J by 0 bases, with 11 bases between. Germline CDR1 and CDR2: GTSNPN and SVGIG (reference sequence). CDR3 length: 12 amino acids. The CDR3 nucleotides read TGTGCCACGCAGGGGAACTCCTACGAGCAGTACTTC. Translation gives CATQGNSYEQYF.

The rearrangement links TRBV3-1 (or the pseudogene TRBV3-2) to TRBJ2-7; 8 nucleotides agree with TRBD2. The CDR3 runs to 13 residues. CDR1 is LGHDT, CDR2 YNNKEL, per germline (reference sequence). The junction had 3 bases not matched to a gene; V was cut back by 1 base and J by 7 bases. The DNA for the CDR3 is TGTGCCAGCAGCCAAGGCCGGGGGGGAGAGCAGTACTTC. Translating gives CASSQGRGGEQYF.

The chain links TRBV10-3 to TRBJ2-7; D is perhaps TRBD1 (6 bases). This CDR3 is 13 amino acids long. The V end lost 9 bases, the J end lost 1 base, and 13 bases lay between the germline ends. Looked up from germline, CDR1 is ENHRY and CDR2 is SYGVKD. CDR3 DNA sequence: TGTGCCATAAGTACAGGGAAATCCTACGAGCAGTACTTC. Translating it yields CAISTGKSYEQYF.

The chain combines TRBV6-4 with TRBJ1-2, with D perhaps TRBD1 (6 bases). The V end was cut by 3 bases, the J end by 4 bases, with 12 bases between. This CDR3 contains 14 residues. Germline V CDR1 and CDR2: MRHNA, SNTAGT. As DNA, the CDR3 is TGTGCCAGCAGTGAACAGGGAGGGAGCTATGGCTACACCTTC. Protein product: CASSEQGGSYGYTF.

The genes are TRBV5-1 and TRBJ1-1; weak D call: TRBD1 (5 bases). From germline, CDR1 is SGHRS and CDR2 YFSETQ. The V end was cut by 2 bases, the J end by 11 bases, with 13 bases between. This CDR3 is 12 amino acids long. In nucleotides, the CDR3 is TGCGCCAGCAGCTTCGGCACGGGGGAGGCTTTCTTT. This sequence encodes CASSFGTGEAFF.

The chain recombines TRBV4-1 with TRBJ1-5; 9 positions agree with TRBD1. The CDR3 sequence is 15 residues long. Germline-derived CDR1 and CDR2 are MGHRA and YSYEKL. The V segment lost 3 bases and the J segment 7 bases; nucleotides outside the gene matches: 7. For the CDR3, the DNA is TGCGCCAGCAGCCACCCCGGGACAGGGTCCCAGCCCCAGCATTTT. Translation gives CASSHPGTGSQPQHF.

This clone was counted a single time. The chain couples TRBV5-1 to TRBJ2-5; TRBD1 might be the D (6 bases). The germline V gene has CDR1 SGHRS and CDR2 YFSETQ. Trimming left V 0 bases short and J 5 bases short, with 17 bases between. CDR3 length: 16 residues. CDR3: CASSLEVGAITETQYF. In nucleotides, the CDR3 is TGCGCCAGCAGCTTGGAGGTGGGGGCTATAACGGAGACCCAGTACTTC.

The rearrangement joins TRBV20-1 to TRBJ1-1; perhaps TRBD1 as D (6 bases). V was cut by 3 bases and J by 5 bases, with 16 bases left in between. The CDR3 runs 14 residues. CDR1 is DFQATT and CDR2 is SNEGSKA in the germline V gene (reference sequence). The CDR3: CSASRTEGKTEAFF. The CDR3 DNA sequence: TGCAGTGCTAGTAGGACAGAGGGGAAAACTGAAGCTTTCTTT.

The V gene is TRBV14, the J gene TRBJ1-6, with 7 bases fitting TRBD1. J was trimmed by 6 bases and V by 5 bases; bases with no gene match: 7. Germline lookup yields CDR1 SGHDN and CDR2 FVKESK. CDR3 length: 15 residues. The CDR3 sequence is CASSETGETNSPLHF. In DNA, the CDR3 is TGTGCCAGCAGCGAAACAGGGGAAACTAATTCACCCCTCCACTTT.

This rearrangement joins TRBV3-1 (or the pseudogene TRBV3-2) to TRBJ2-7, with 10 nucleotides matching TRBD2. The V segment lost 1 base and the J segment 4 bases; nucleotides outside the gene matches: 7. The CDR3 runs 16 residues. The germline V gene has CDR1 LGHDT and CDR2 YNNKEL (reference sequence). CDR3: CASSQGRIAGGYEQYF. The CDR3 DNA reads TGTGCCAGCAGCCAAGGGCGGATAGCGGGAGGATACGAGCAGTACTTC.

This chain uses TRBV5-1 with TRBJ1-1, with D maybe TRBD1 (5 bases). The CDR3 totals 14 residues. Germline lookup yields CDR1 SGHRS and CDR2 YFSETQ. Deletions cut 1 base from V and 2 bases from J, with 9 bases between. The CDR3: CASSLQRGNTEAFF. The CDR3 DNA is TGCGCCAGCAGCTTGCAGAGGGGAAACACTGAAGCTTTCTTT. Using reference TRBV5-1 and TRBJ1-1 for the parts outside the CDR3, the full variable domain is KAGVTQTPRYLIKTRGQQVTLSCSPISGHRSVSWYQQTPGQGLQFLFEYFSETQRNKGNFPGRFSGRQFSNSRSEMNVSTLELGDSALYLCASSLQRGNTEAFFGQGTRLTVV.